Described below is a single T cell receptor (beta chain) sequence and its context. Its cognate antigen has yet to be identified. The sample holds no much larger clone one base away, and base qualities are not on file. V is pruned by 5 bases and J by 2 bases, leaving 7 bases of the junction without a gene match. From the cysteine up to the phenylalanine, the CDR3 has a length of 15 residues. Only the CDR3 DNA stays, 45 bases, in frame from base 1. According to the germline V gene, CDR1 reads SGHNT and CDR2 reads YENEEA. For every enrolled patient, mismatch repair deficiency was confirmed by either polymerase chain reaction or immunohistochemistry. TCR sequencing was performed for a few patients who responded to pembrolizumab therapy. In the phase II trial, pembrolizumab PD-1 blockade was tested prospectively in advanced mismatch repair-deficient cancers, no matter which tissue of origin the cancers came from. Serial peripheral blood T cell samples were collected before and at multiple times after starting PD-1 blockade. The timing of each blood sample was reported as weeks after the first dose of pembrolizumab.

This entry belongs to a study of PD-1 blockade in mismatch repair-deficient tumors (dated by TCRdb to between 2016 and 2019). Concerning the study at large: Between late 2013 and 2016, the trial enrolled fewer than 95 consecutive patients with more than 10 mismatch repair-deficient cancer types, every one of whom had been previously treated and was progressing. Tumor-associated T cell clones were tracked in the peripheral blood of patients responding to PD-1 blockade by deep sequencing of TCR CDR3 regions. Results the study describes overall, beyond this receptor: Clones residing in the tumor, which were often undetectable in blood before treatment, expanded quickly after pembrolizumab and then contracted, generally before radiologic responses.

Preparation of the library involved the immunoSEQ multiplex PCR assay. The table comes from immuneACCESS by way of TCRdb, which keeps in-frame sequences with V and J called. Part of the clones is missing from these tables; in studies checked, under half for an unresolved V gene and the rest for unknown reasons. The sample table lists some 100,000 clones, about 79% of them with a count of one. Of the sample, approximately 6.8% is held by the ten largest clones. This TCR came from an adult with mismatch repair-deficient cancer. Rearrangement joined TRBV11-3 to TRBJ2-5; 8 middle bases align to TRBD1. Sequencing used peripheral blood, obtained roughly 35 weeks after starting pembrolizumab. The CDR3 sequence is CASSGPGGGQETQYF. The DNA is as follows: TGTGCCAGCAGCGGGCCAGGGGGCGGGCAAGAGACCCAGTACTTC.